This T cell receptor beta chain was retrieved from a study of shared T cell receptors in the human thymus. V shed 0 bases, J shed 0 bases, and the junction held 14 bases outside the gene matches. The CDR3 spans 20 residues. In germline, CDR1 is ENHRY, CDR2 SYGVKD. Profiling relied on immunoSEQ multiplex PCR, and the TCRdb table lists in-frame clones only, not all of them. This sample yields about 380,000 clones, of which 95% are seen a single time; approximately 0.02% belongs to the top ten. The genes are TRBV10-3 and TRBJ2-4; the match to TRBD1 covers 7 bases. Sequencing was done on a sample of thymocytes. The receptor was isolated from a human donor. The CDR3 is CAISESRDSSPALAKNIQYF. Here the CDR3 DNA reads TGTGCCATCAGTGAGTCTAGGGACAGCTCTCCCGCCTTAGCCAAAAACATTCAGTACTTC.